This T cell receptor (beta chain) originates from a study of shared clonotypes between healthy human individuals. The protocol was immunoSEQ multiplex PCR, while the TCRdb copy is restricted to in-frame clones and leaves out a portion. Of about 680,000 clones listed, 92% were seen once; the top ten hold about 24%. Naive CD8 isolation took CD45RO-negative cells positively selected for CCR7 and excluded terminally differentiated effector memory CD45RA+ cells. Note on this clone: Its antigen remains unidentified.

Study-wide results and caveats: Non-shared clonotypes displayed generation probabilities falling below those of clonotypes present in all four donors.

The sample consisted of naive CD8+ T cells sorted from blood. This TCR was recovered from a man aged 30 to 39 in good health.

CDR3 sequence reads: CASSPLGGGMVDEQFF. As DNA, the CDR3 is TGTGCCAGCAGTCCTTTGGGGGGAGGGATGGTCGATGAGCAGTTCTTC. J is TRBJ2-1 and V is TRBV27; 7 nucleotides line up with TRBD2. V dropped 5 bases and J dropped 8; count of bases not matched to a gene: 15. The CDR3 extends over 16 amino acids. Per the germline V gene, CDR1 is MNHEY and CDR2 is SMNVEV (reference sequence).